This T cell receptor beta chain was observed in a study of T cell repertoires in cytomegalovirus infection. Study at large: HLA-C-restricted CMV epitopes, recently identified, and well-studied HLA-B-restricted ones were used by the study. Both CMV infection and a matching HLA type were indicated by public TCR beta signatures. Study results and limitations: HLA-C-restricted CMV clonotypes gave the most frequent clonotype in two of eight donors. Cumulative frequency of public TCR beta families picked out carriers of CMV plus the relevant HLA.

A remark on this clonotype: Its antigen is unidentified.

TCRdb re-called the reads with MiXCR, one entry per CDR3 protein. In the table there are about 890,000 distinct CDR3 sequences, around a third of which are singletons. This sequence originates from a human donor in good health (CMV status not recorded). Some clones in this sample may be carry-over from other donors' samples. Specimen: cultured CD8+ T cells from PBMCs, collected from culture after CMV antigen stimulation.

The DNA for the CDR3 is TGTGCCAGCAGCCTTGGGGGGTCACCCAGCACAGATACGCAGTATTTT. Its translation is CASSLGGSPSTDTQYF. The chain links TRBV14 to TRBJ2-3, with D possibly matching TRBD2 (6 bases). Looked up from germline, CDR1 is SGHDN and CDR2 is FVKESK. The CDR3 is 16 amino acids. V gave up 4 bases and J gave up 0 bases, with 14 bases separating them.